This entry lists 30 T cell receptor beta chains sequenced from one sample in a study of blood T cell repertoires in COVID-19. Clones were sequenced by immunoSEQ multiplex PCR, and TCRdb holds only the in-frame ones, with some missing. The table lists roughly 48,000 clones, approximately 80% of them singletons. Sequenced input: peripheral blood. The source is a human donor with active or convalescent COVID-19. The donor label of this sample is uncertain.

This clone was seen only a few times. The V gene is TRBV5-3, the J gene TRBJ1-1; D perhaps matches TRBD1 (5 bases). TRBV5-3 belongs to the ORF category, with a function that is uncertain. Trimming shortened V by 0 bases and J by 4 bases, and 7 bases separated the two germline ends. The length of the CDR3 is 13 residues. CDR3 in DNA: TGTGCCAGAAGCTTGGTGGGGGGCACTGAAGCTTTCTTT. Its translation: CARSLVGGTEAFF.

This clone was detected a few times. The chain has TRBV30 and TRBJ1-5; TRBD1 aligns across 7 bases. V trimming: 5 bases; J trimming: 7 bases; junction bases outside the gene matches: 8. The CDR3 covers 13 residues. CDR1 and CDR2 (germline): GTSNPN, SVGIG (reference sequence). The CDR3 loop is CAWGGGGAQPQHF. The DNA for the CDR3 is TGTGCCTGGGGAGGAGGGGGCGCCCAGCCCCAGCATTTT.

This chain connects TRBV9 to TRBJ2-7; 9 bases map to TRBD2. Trimming took 2 bases from V and 3 from J; bases not matched to a gene: 3. This CDR3 is built from 14 residues. The V gene's germline CDR1 is SGDLS and CDR2 YYNGEE. Written as DNA, the CDR3 is TGTGCCAGCAGCGTGGGTAGCGGGAGCTACGAGCAGTACTTC. Its protein product is CASSVGSGSYEQYF.

As for this clone: The junction departs from germline at one end; a sequencing error may be responsible. The rearrangement joins TRBV30 to TRBJ2-7, with TRBD2 as a possible D gene (6 bases). The CDR3 totals 11 residues. CDR1 is GTSNPN and CDR2 is SVGIG in the germline V gene (reference sequence). CDR3 region: CAWNRGAVSHF. The CDR3 DNA is TGTGCCTGGAACCGCGGGGCTGTAAGCCACTTC. Full variable domain (outside the CDR3, taken from reference TRBV30 and TRBJ2-7): SQTIHQWPATLVQPVGSPLSLECTVEGTSNPNLYWYRQAAGRGLQLLFYSVGIGQISSEVPQNLSASRPQDRQFILSSKKLLLSDSGFYLCAWNRGAVSHFGPGTRLTVT.

The chain couples TRBV7-3 to TRBJ2-1, with TRBD2 identical over 7 bases. CDR1 is SGHTA and CDR2 is FQGTGA in the germline V gene. The CDR3 is 17 amino acids. V lost 1 base to trimming and J lost 7 bases; unmatched junction nucleotides: 13. The CDR3 loop is CASSLNLASGLGNEQFF. CDR3 DNA sequence: TGTGCCAGCAGCTTAAACCTCGCTAGCGGACTCGGGAATGAGCAGTTCTTC.

A word on this clone: The junction differs from germline at one of its ends, possibly a read error. V and J are TRBV7-7 and TRBJ2-3; 10 bases fit TRBD2. The CDR3 has 16 residues. In germline, CDR1 is SSHAT, CDR2 FNYEAQ (reference sequence). The CDR3 loop reads CASSPPLAGGTDTQYF. CDR3 sequence (DNA): TGTGCTAGCAGCCCACCTCTAGCGGGAGGCACAGATACGCAGTATTTT. Together with reference TRBV7-7 and TRBJ2-3, the CDR3 gives the full variable domain: GAGVSQSPRYKVTKRGQDVTLRCDPISSHATLYWYQQALGQGPEFLTYFNYEAQPDKSGLPSDRFSAERPEGSISTLTIQRTEQRDSAMYRCASSPPLAGGTDTQYFGPGTRLTVL.

The chain carries TRBV9 and TRBJ2-5; tentatively, D is TRBD2 (6 bases). Trimming cost V 5 bases and J 5 bases, with 28 bases left between them. The CDR3 has 18 residues. Per the germline V gene, CDR1 is SGDLS and CDR2 is YYNGEE. CDR3 nucleotides: TGTGCCAGCAGTCCTGGGGTAGCGGTAGCTGAGGGTCGGGAGACCCAGTACTTC. Protein: CASSPGVAVAEGRETQYF.

Only one count was recorded for this clone. The CDR3 DNA is TGTGCCTGGATACCGGGCCGTGGACTAGCCAAAAACATTCAGTACTTC. Amino acid sequence: CAWIPGRGLAKNIQYF. The genes are TRBV30 and TRBJ2-4; possibly TRBD2 for D (5 bases). CDR3 length: 16 residues. The germline CDR1 and CDR2 sequences are GTSNPN and SVGIG (reference sequence). The V end lost 4 bases, the J end lost 0 bases, and 16 bases lay between the germline ends.

This chain joins TRBV12-3 or TRBV12-4 and TRBJ2-5; 7 nucleotides line up with TRBD2. CDR3 size: 13 residues. The V gene end was trimmed by 6 bases and the J gene end by 5 bases; junction bases not matched to a gene: 6. The CDR3 DNA follows: TGTGCCAGCAGGATAGCGGGCTCGGAGACCCAGTACTTC. Translating it yields CASRIAGSETQYF.

This rearrangement joins TRBV7-9 to TRBJ2-3, with D possibly TRBD1 on 5 matching bases. CDR3 length equals 15 residues. V gave up 5 bases and J gave up 2 bases, with 14 bases separating them. The germline CDR1 and CDR2 sequences are SEHNR and FQNEAQ (reference sequence). The CDR3: CASSTRRQHTDTQYF. CDR3 coding DNA: TGTGCCAGCAGCACGCGCCGACAGCACACAGATACGCAGTATTTT.

The V gene is TRBV11-2, the J gene TRBJ1-2; D may be TRBD1 (5 bases). CDR3 length: 15 amino acids. CDR1 and CDR2 (germline): SGHAT, FQNNGV. V dropped 2 bases and J dropped 4 bases, with 14 bases sitting between them. The CDR3 reads CASSLSSGLRYGYTF. In DNA form, the CDR3 reads TGTGCCAGCAGCTTAAGTTCAGGGCTGCGCTATGGCTACACCTTC.

The chain links TRBV4-1 to TRBJ2-1; D is perhaps TRBD2 (6 bases). From germline, CDR1 is MGHRA and CDR2 YSYEKL. The CDR3 is 13 amino acids. Trimming pared 3 bases from V and 6 bases from J, leaving 9 bases between. CDR3 sequence reads: CASSHLATNEQFF. CDR3 nucleotides: TGCGCCAGCAGCCACCTAGCGACCAATGAGCAGTTCTTC.

This chain links TRBV12-3 or TRBV12-4 with TRBJ1-2; D is unresolved. The CDR3 totals 12 residues. Trimming removed 1 base at V and 4 bases at J, with 4 bases between. The CDR3 DNA follows: TGTGCCAGCAGTTTAGACTCCTATGGCTACACCTTC. Protein product: CASSLDSYGYTF.

This rearrangement joins TRBV28 to TRBJ1-5, with 11 bases aligning to TRBD1. The CDR3 runs to 14 residues. CDR1 and CDR2 (germline): MDHEN, SYDVKM. Trimming removed 4 bases from V and 6 bases from J; junction bases left unmatched: 2. CDR3: CASSSGTGGQPQHF. The CDR3 nucleotides are TGTGCCAGCAGTTCAGGGACAGGGGGTCAGCCCCAGCATTTT.

This clone was seen a single time. The J gene is TRBJ2-3, the V gene TRBV30, with 8 bases lining up with TRBD2. The J segment lost 5 bases and the V segment lost 0 bases, leaving 7 bases of the junction unmatched. Germline V CDR1 and CDR2: GTSNPN, SVGIG (reference sequence). This CDR3 comprises 15 residues. The CDR3 sequence: CAWSVGGSGGDTQYF. CDR3 nucleotide sequence: TGTGCCTGGAGTGTAGGAGGGAGCGGGGGAGATACGCAGTATTTT.

The V call is TRBV5-1, the J call TRBJ2-3, with TRBD1 matching 7 bases. Losses at the gene ends were 7 bases for V and 2 bases for J; bases not matched to a gene: 10. The CDR3 is 15 residues long. Germline CDR1 is SGHRS and CDR2 is YFSETQ. The DNA for the CDR3 is TGCGCCAGCTTTCCCGGACAGGCCTTCACAGATACGCAGTATTTT. Protein product: CASFPGQAFTDTQYF. The full variable domain, rest sourced from reference TRBV5-1 and TRBJ2-3, is KAGVTQTPRYLIKTRGQQVTLSCSPISGHRSVSWYQQTPGQGLQFLFEYFSETQRNKGNFPGRFSGRQFSNSRSEMNVSTLELGDSALYLCASFPGQAFTDTQYFGPGTRLTVL.

The rearrangement uses TRBV4-1 and TRBJ2-3; the D gene is possibly TRBD2 (5 bases). Per germline, CDR1 MGHRA and CDR2 YSYEKL. There are 16 residues in the CDR3. The V and J ends lost 4 bases and 2 bases respectively, with 16 bases between them. Here the CDR3 reads CASSPRAARVTDTQYF. In DNA form, the CDR3 reads TGCGCCAGCAGCCCTCGAGCGGCACGAGTCACAGATACGCAGTATTTT.

This sequence joins TRBV19 and TRBJ2-7; TRBD2 is a possible D gene (6 bases). CDR1 is LNHDA and CDR2 is SQIVND in the germline V gene (reference sequence). The V end lost 3 bases, the J end lost 3 bases, and 12 bases lay between the germline ends. The CDR3 extends over 14 amino acids. CDR3 residues: CASSMGTANYEQYF. The CDR3 DNA reads TGTGCCAGTAGTATGGGGACTGCCAACTACGAGCAGTACTTC.

V is TRBV11-3 and J is TRBJ2-3, with 8 bases identical to TRBD2. CDR1 and CDR2 (germline): SGHNT, YENEEA. CDR3 length equals 15 residues. V lost 0 bases to trimming and J lost 3 bases; unmatched junction nucleotides: 2. The CDR3 DNA reads TGTGCCAGCAGCTTAGAGGGCGGGAGGACAGATACGCAGTATTTT. Encoded protein: CASSLEGGRTDTQYF.

The V call is TRBV14, the J call TRBJ1-2; D gene uncertain. The CDR3 consists of 14 residues. Germline V lookup: CDR1 SGHDN, CDR2 FVKESK. Trimming shortened V by 1 base and J by 4 bases, and 10 bases separated the two germline ends. The CDR3, as DNA: TGTGCCAGCAGCCAAGTCGCAGGAGGCTATGGCTACACCTTC. This encodes CASSQVAGGYGYTF.

The chain employs TRBV7-9 and TRBJ1-2, with a tentative D call TRBD1 (6 bases). Trimming removed 1 base at V and 8 bases at J, with 17 bases between. The CDR3 runs 15 residues. Germline V gene lookup returns CDR1 SEHNR and CDR2 FQNEAQ (reference sequence). CDR3 DNA: TGTGCCAGCAGCTTAGGGGCCAGGGGTGTGCTGGGCTACACCTTC. Its translation is CASSLGARGVLGYTF.

The chain employs TRBV5-1 and TRBJ2-7; 10 bases map to TRBD2. The germline V gene encodes CDR1 SGHRS and CDR2 YFSETQ. V shed 4 bases, J shed 3 bases, and the junction held 10 bases outside the gene matches. There are 16 residues in the CDR3. CDR3 sequence: CASSLSSGSGYYEQYF. Written as DNA, the CDR3 is TGCGCCAGCAGCCTCTCTAGCGGGAGCGGATACTACGAGCAGTACTTC.

This clone was detected only once. The chain carries TRBV2 and TRBJ1-5, with 7 nucleotides matching TRBD1. Germline CDR1 SNHLY, CDR2 FYNNEI. The CDR3 runs 14 residues. V dropped 6 bases and J dropped 4; count of bases not matched to a gene: 6. CDR3 sequence: CASRMGQRNQPQHF. The DNA for the CDR3 is TGTGCCAGCAGGATGGGACAGCGAAATCAGCCCCAGCATTTT.

The chain links TRBV23-1 to TRBJ2-5; possible D gene TRBD1, 6 bases. TRBV23-1 is assigned to the ORF class and has an uncertain function. This CDR3 is 17 amino acids long. Trimming shortened V by 0 bases and J by 2 bases, and 16 bases separated the two germline ends. CDR3 sequence (DNA): TGCGCCAGCAGTCAATCACGGCAGGGGCCTTTTCAAGAGACCCAGTACTTC. Translated: CASSQSRQGPFQETQYF.

The chain recombines TRBV4-1 with TRBJ2-7, with 7 bases matching TRBD1. The junction had 7 bases not matched to a gene; V was cut back by 0 bases and J by 5 bases. This CDR3 contains 15 residues. The V gene's germline CDR1 is MGHRA and CDR2 YSYEKL. The CDR3 region has the DNA TGCGCCAGCAGCCAAGAACTGACAGGGTGGGACGAGCAGTACTTC. Its translation is CASSQELTGWDEQYF.

This chain links TRBV10-3 with TRBJ2-5, with D perhaps matching TRBD1 (6 bases). Germline V CDR1 and CDR2: ENHRY, SYGVKD. V lost 6 bases, J lost 2 bases, and 10 bases lay in between. This CDR3 is built from 13 residues. The chain's CDR3 is CAIRQGRQETQYF. For the CDR3, the DNA is TGTGCCATCAGACAGGGCCGGCAAGAGACCCAGTACTTC.

This rearrangement joins TRBV7-3 to TRBJ1-2; the match to TRBD1 covers 12 bases. V lost 2 bases and J lost 4; bases outside the gene matches: 5. The CDR3 totals 16 residues. Germline CDR1 and CDR2: SGHTA and FQGTGA. The CDR3 region is CASSLSGQGAGYGYTF. Written as DNA, the CDR3 is TGTGCCAGCAGCTTATCGGGACAGGGGGCTGGCTATGGCTACACCTTC.

In this sample, this clone turned up a few times. The rearrangement joins TRBV18 to TRBJ2-2, with 12 nucleotides matching TRBD1. CDR1 and CDR2 (germline): KGHSH, LQKENI. The V segment lost 3 bases and the J segment 6 bases; nucleotides outside the gene matches: 5. CDR3 length equals 16 residues. CDR3 bases: TGTGCCAGCTCACCGGGGACAGGGGGCTTCGCCGGGGAGCTGTTTTTT. Its translation is CASSPGTGGFAGELFF.

J is TRBJ1-5 and V is TRBV6-5; weak D call: TRBD1 (6 bases). The germline V gene encodes CDR1 MNHEY and CDR2 SVGAGI. Trimming took off 1 base at V and 2 bases at J, with 6 bases between the two ends. There are 14 residues in the CDR3. CDR3 bases: TGTGCCAGCAGTTACTGGGGGCGCAATCAGCCCCAGCATTTT. It yields the protein CASSYWGRNQPQHF.

This clone was recorded at least ten times. The chain recombines TRBV29-1 with TRBJ2-1; D possibly corresponds to TRBD2 (6 bases). This CDR3 has 14 amino acids. Trimming took 6 bases from V and 9 from J, leaving 21 bases between them. Germline V gives CDR1 SQVTM, CDR2 ANQGSEA. The DNA of the CDR3 is TGCAGCGTGCTACGGGTCCCCGGAGGGAGTGAGCAGTTCTTC. Translation gives CSVLRVPGGSEQFF.